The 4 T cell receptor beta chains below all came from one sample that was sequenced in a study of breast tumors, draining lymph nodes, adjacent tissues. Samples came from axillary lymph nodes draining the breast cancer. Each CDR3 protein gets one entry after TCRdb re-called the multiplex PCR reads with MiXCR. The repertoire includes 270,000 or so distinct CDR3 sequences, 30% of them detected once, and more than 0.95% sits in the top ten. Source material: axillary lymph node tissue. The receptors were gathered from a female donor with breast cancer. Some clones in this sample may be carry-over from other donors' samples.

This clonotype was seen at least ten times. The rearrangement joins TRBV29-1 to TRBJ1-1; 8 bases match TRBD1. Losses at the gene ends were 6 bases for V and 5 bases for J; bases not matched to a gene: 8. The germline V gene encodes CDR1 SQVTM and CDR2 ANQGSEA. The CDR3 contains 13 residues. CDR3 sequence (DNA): TGCAGCGTGACCCAGACAGGGGAAACTGAAGCTTTCTTT. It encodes CSVTQTGETEAFF.

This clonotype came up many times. The CDR3 loop is CATSRVPVPQREGRTGELFF. The CDR3 coding sequence is TGTGCCACCAGCAGAGTCCCCGTACCACAGCGGGAGGGCCGCACCGGGGAGCTGTTTTTT. The chain combines TRBV15 with TRBJ2-2; 10 nucleotides agree with TRBD2. The germline CDR1 and CDR2 sequences are LNHNV and YYDKDF (reference sequence). The V gene end was trimmed by 1 base and the J gene end by 4 bases; junction bases not matched to a gene: 15. The CDR3 has 20 amino acids.

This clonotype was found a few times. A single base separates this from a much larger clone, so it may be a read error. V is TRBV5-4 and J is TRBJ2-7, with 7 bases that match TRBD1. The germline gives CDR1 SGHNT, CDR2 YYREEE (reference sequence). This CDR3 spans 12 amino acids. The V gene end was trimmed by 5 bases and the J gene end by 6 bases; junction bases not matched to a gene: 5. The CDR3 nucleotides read TGTGCCAGCAGAAAGACAGGGACCGAGCAGTACTTC. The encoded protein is CASRKTGTEQYF. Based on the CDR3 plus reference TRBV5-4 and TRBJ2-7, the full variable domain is ETGVTQSPTHLIKTRGQQVTLRCSSQSGHNTVSWYQQALGQGPQFIFQYYREEENGRGNFPPRFSGLQFPNYSSELNVNALELDDSALYLCASRKTGTEQYFGPGTRLTVT.

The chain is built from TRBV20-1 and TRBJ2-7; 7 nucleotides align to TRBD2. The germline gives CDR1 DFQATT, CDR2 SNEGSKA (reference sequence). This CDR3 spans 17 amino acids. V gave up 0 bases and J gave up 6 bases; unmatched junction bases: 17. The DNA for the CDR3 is TGCAGTGCTAGAGATGCCCTCGGGGGGACCGACGCGGGCGAGCAGTACTTC. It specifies CSARDALGGTDAGEQYF.